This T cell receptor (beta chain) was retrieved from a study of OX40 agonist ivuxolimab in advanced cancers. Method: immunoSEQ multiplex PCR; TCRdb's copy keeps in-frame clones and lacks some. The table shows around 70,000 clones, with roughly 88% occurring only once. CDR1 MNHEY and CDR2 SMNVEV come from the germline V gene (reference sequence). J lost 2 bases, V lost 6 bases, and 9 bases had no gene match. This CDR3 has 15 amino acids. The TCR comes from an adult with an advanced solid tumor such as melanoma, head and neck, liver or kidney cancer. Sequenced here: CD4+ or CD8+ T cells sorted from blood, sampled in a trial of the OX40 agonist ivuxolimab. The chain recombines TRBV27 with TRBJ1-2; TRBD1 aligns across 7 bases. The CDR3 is CASSPTGAGNYGYTF. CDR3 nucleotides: TGTGCCAGCAGCCCAACAGGGGCCGGGAACTATGGCTACACCTTC.